Listed below are T cell receptor beta chains from one sample, sequenced in a study of shared clonotypes between healthy human individuals. Clones were sequenced by immunoSEQ multiplex PCR, and TCRdb holds only the in-frame ones, with some missing. The sample records just over 2,000,000 clones, roughly 94% being singletons. The specimen was naive CD4+ T cells sorted from blood. The source of these receptors is a young man in good health. Both conserved end residues are trimmed from each CDR3. Fields, in order: V gene, clone size, J gene, CDR3 length, CDR3 protein. The listing skips clone size in some rows; elsewhere it reads once, few, many or a size class.

TRBV13	once	TRBJ1-6	14	ASSPTTGGNNSPLH
TRBV4-1	-	TRBJ2-6	14	ASSQERESGANVLT
TRBV5-1	-	TRBJ2-7	13	ASSLGAGADYEQY
TRBV2	-	TRBJ2-5	12	ASRPRTGLETQY
TRBV6-1	-	TRBJ2-1	14	ASSENVPSSYNEQF
TRBV9	-	TRBJ1-1	12	ASSRGPANTEAF
TRBV6-6	-	TRBJ2-2	11	ASSKSGGGELF
TRBV5-1	-	TRBJ2-3	13	ASSVLAGDRDTQY
TRBV28	-	TRBJ1-5	13	ASTLGGHGNQPQH
TRBV5-6	-	TRBJ1-3	14	ASSLGPDRSGNTIY
TRBV4-1	-	TRBJ2-1	15	ASSQGLAGGPKNEQF
TRBV19	few	TRBJ2-1	13	ASKMGVLDLGLQF
TRBV11-2	-	TRBJ2-3	11	ASSLLGPDTQY
TRBV18	-	TRBJ2-3	13	ASSLGTGAGDTQY
TRBV19	-	TRBJ1-1	12	ASSTRTENTEAF
TRBV5-8	-	TRBJ1-5	10	ASSYPGQPQH
TRBV11-2	-	TRBJ1-3	13	ASSLEGSSGNTIY
TRBV7-9	once	TRBJ1-6	11	ATRGQENSPLH
TRBV6-6	-	TRBJ1-3	11	ASSSRTVNTIY
TRBV11-2	-	TRBJ2-1	15	ASSSPVLASSYNEQF